These 4 T cell receptor beta chains came from one sample sequenced in a study of shared T cell receptors in the human thymus. The assay was immunoSEQ multiplex PCR, and TCRdb's table has in-frame clones only and misses some. Of around 730,000 clones detected, 70% to 90% appear once; the ten largest clones hold 0.008% to 0.011%. The same sample was also studied in work on human thymus T cells.

The sequenced sample consisted of thymocytes. The source is a girl in the first two years of life with a congenital heart defect.

This chain links TRBV9 with TRBJ2-5, with TRBD1 matching over 10 bases. The germline CDR1 and CDR2 sequences are SGDLS and YYNGEE. J was trimmed by 5 bases and V by 4 bases; bases with no gene match: 8. This CDR3 contains 15 residues. CDR3: CASSPGTGVGETQYF. Written as DNA, the CDR3 is TGTGCCAGCAGCCCCGGGACAGGGGTCGGGGAGACCCAGTACTTC.

The chain links TRBV21-1 to TRBJ1-2; TRBD1, the D gene given by the table, was not confirmed from the DNA. TRBV21-1 is a recognized pseudogene. This CDR3 contains 15 residues. This CDR3 reads CASSRRDRASRGYTF. The CDR3 nucleotides are TGTGCCAGCAGCCGCCGGGACAGGGCGTCTCGGGGCTACACCTTC.

This clone turned up a few times. This chain links TRBV5-1 with TRBJ1-2, with TRBD1 matching 9 bases. The CDR3 is 18 amino acids. Looked up from germline, CDR1 is SGHRS and CDR2 is YFSETQ. Unmatched junction bases numbered 15, after V lost 2 bases and J lost 4 bases. CDR3 in DNA: TGCGCCAGCAGCTTAACCCACCCTGGACAGGGGCCTATCTATGGCTACACCTTC. Its protein is CASSLTHPGQGPIYGYTF.

Only one count was recorded for this clone. The rearrangement links TRBV6-5 to TRBJ1-3; no clear D gene. The CDR3 extends over 15 amino acids. Germline CDR1 reads MNHEY; CDR2 reads SVGAGI. The ends were cut back, 5 bases at V and 0 bases at J, with 11 bases in the middle. CDR3 sequence reads: CASSQSGDSGNTIYF. CDR3 in DNA: TGTGCCAGCAGTCAATCCGGGGACTCTGGAAACACCATATATTTT.